The T cell receptor beta chain under discussion was sequenced for a study of yellow fever vaccine responses in identical twins. Study-wide results and limits: On the reported evidence, twins' vaccine T cell responses seemed partly convergent and partly personalized.

Via MiXCR, TCRdb re-called the RT-PCR reads, giving one row per CDR3 protein. The data show about 13,000 distinct CDR3 sequences, approximately 85% seen once. With respect to this clonotype: Antigen: not known.

The CDR3 consists of 14 residues. CDR1 and CDR2 (germline): SGHTA, FQGNSA. Trimming took 5 bases from V and 4 from J, leaving 12 bases between them. Sequencing used T cells from blood (PBMCs), unsorted or a sorted subset (not recorded which), obtained before or after yellow fever vaccination (not recorded which). The chain carries TRBV7-2 and TRBJ2-1, with D possibly TRBD1 on 5 matching bases. The sequence was collected from a woman under 30 who received the yellow fever vaccine. The CDR3 reads CASSLSTEYNEQFF. CDR3 DNA: TGTGCCAGCAGCCTCTCGACAGAATACAATGAGCAGTTCTTC.